These 32 T cell receptor beta chains originate from one sample sequenced in a study of cytomegalovirus exposure and HLA in healthy donors (TCRdb year 2017). Libraries were prepared through the immunoSEQ multiplex PCR assay. For the multiplex PCR, a mixture combining 60 forward primers for TCR Vbeta segments and 13 reverse primers for TCR Jbeta segments was used. TCRdb stores this immuneACCESS table with in-frame sequences only. Part of the clones is absent; in the studies checked, under half of the shortfall reflects unresolved V genes, and no reason is known for the rest. This sample's table has entries for about 52,000 clones. The ten top clones hold about 12% of the sample. The sample comprised PBMCs. The receptors come from a woman aged 55-69 years in good health and CMV-seropositive.

J is TRBJ1-1 and V is TRBV5-1; D may be TRBD1 (5 bases). The CDR3 length is 16 residues. Deletions cut 4 bases from V and 6 bases from J, with 22 bases between. The germline V gene has CDR1 SGHRS and CDR2 YFSETQ. The chain's CDR3 is CASSPGGGFSVAEAFF. DNA for the CDR3: TGCGCCAGCAGCCCAGGCGGGGGGTTTAGTGTCGCTGAAGCTTTCTTT.

The rearrangement joins TRBV5-1 to TRBJ1-5; TRBD1 matches 7 bases. With V trimmed by 4 bases and J by 0 bases, 4 bases remained unmatched. Germline CDR1 SGHRS, CDR2 YFSETQ. This CDR3 spans 15 amino acids. The CDR3 DNA reads TGCGCCAGCAGCCTTGGGACAGTTAGCAATCAGCCCCAGCATTTT. Amino acids: CASSLGTVSNQPQHF.

In nucleotides, the CDR3 is TGCGCCAGCAGCTTGGAGGGATCGGACAGGGCAGATTCACCCCTCCACTTT. Translated: CASSLEGSDRADSPLHF. V gene TRBV5-1 combines with J gene TRBJ1-6, with 8 bases lining up with TRBD1. The CDR3 contains 17 residues. The germline CDR1 and CDR2 sequences are SGHRS and YFSETQ. The V and J ends lost 0 bases and 8 bases, in that order; junction bases with no gene match: 10.

V and J are TRBV27 and TRBJ1-1; D is perhaps TRBD1 (5 bases). V was cut by 0 bases and J by 6 bases, with 14 bases left in between. CDR3 length: 15 amino acids. The germline V gene encodes CDR1 MNHEY and CDR2 SMNVEV (reference sequence). The CDR3 DNA follows: TGTGCCAGCAGTTTATCCGCGACAGTAGGGTCTGAAGCTTTCTTT. Its translation: CASSLSATVGSEAFF.

The chain couples TRBV6-5 to TRBJ2-1; TRBD2 matches at 9 bases. The germline gives CDR1 MNHEY, CDR2 SVGAGI. V was clipped by 7 bases and J by 6 bases; unmatched bases: 7. The CDR3 loop spans 14 amino acids. CDR3: CASTAGGASNEQFF. The DNA for the CDR3 is TGTGCCAGCACCGCGGGGGGGGCCAGCAATGAGCAGTTCTTC.

The chain is built from TRBV5-1 and TRBJ2-3; 7 nucleotides align to TRBD1. Germline assignment: CDR1 SGHRS and CDR2 YFSETQ. The CDR3 is made up of 15 amino acids. Losses at the gene ends were 0 bases for V and 2 bases for J; bases not matched to a gene: 3. This CDR3 reads CASSLVQGVTDTQYF. The DNA for the CDR3 is TGCGCCAGCAGCTTGGTCCAGGGGGTCACAGATACGCAGTATTTT.

V usage is TRBV5-1 and J usage is TRBJ1-6; possible D gene TRBD1, 5 bases. Germline-derived CDR1 and CDR2 are SGHRS and YFSETQ. Trimming left V 0 bases short and J 9 bases short, with 10 bases between. The CDR3 contains 14 residues. The CDR3 DNA follows: TGCGCCAGCAGCTTGGCAGGGTCAGCTTCACCCCTCCACTTT. It is translated as CASSLAGSASPLHF.

The rearrangement joins TRBV9 to TRBJ2-2; TRBD1 matches at 7 bases. This CDR3 contains 15 residues. V shed 2 bases, J shed 3 bases, and the junction held 4 bases outside the gene matches. Germline V gene lookup returns CDR1 SGDLS and CDR2 YYNGEE. In nucleotides, the CDR3 is TGTGCCAGCAGCGTGTATGGACAGGACACCGGGGAGCTGTTTTTT. Protein product: CASSVYGQDTGELFF.

As concerns this clone: This CDR3 is also generated by other DNA sequences in the sample. The chain recombines TRBV6-1 with TRBJ2-7, with D possibly TRBD1 on 6 matching bases. This CDR3 is 14 amino acids long. Germline loops: CDR1 MNHNS, CDR2 SASEGT. Trimming took off 1 base at V and 4 bases at J, with 11 bases between the two ends. The CDR3 sequence is CASSEGPTGYEQYF. The CDR3 DNA sequence: TGTGCCAGCAGTGAAGGACCAACAGGGTACGAGCAGTACTTC.

The V call is TRBV9, the J call TRBJ1-3; perhaps TRBD1 as D (6 bases). Germline V lookup: CDR1 SGDLS, CDR2 YYNGEE. The V gene lost 0 bases and the J gene lost 3 bases, with 19 bases spanning the gap. There are 18 residues in the CDR3. The CDR3 DNA reads TGTGCCAGCAGCGTAGCTTCCGCAGGGGATATTGGTGGAAACACCATATATTTT. Residues: CASSVASAGDIGGNTIYF.

This sequence joins TRBV6-5 and TRBJ2-7; 8 bases line up with TRBD1. CDR1 is MNHEY, CDR2 SVGAGI, per germline. Unmatched junction bases numbered 9, after V lost 6 bases and J lost 5 bases. CDR3 length: 14 residues. CDR3 nucleotide sequence: TGTGCCAGCAGCCGACAGGGGTCTCAAAACGAGCAGTACTTC. Its protein is CASSRQGSQNEQYF.

J is TRBJ2-1 and V is TRBV6-6; 13 bases match TRBD2. The CDR3 is 16 amino acids. V trimming: 4 bases; J trimming: 7 bases; junction bases outside the gene matches: 7. The germline CDR1 and CDR2 sequences are MNHNY and SVGAGI (reference sequence). This chain's CDR3 is CASSSGTSGVGNEQFF. The DNA of the CDR3 is TGTGCCAGCAGTTCCGGGACTAGCGGGGTGGGAAATGAGCAGTTCTTC.

The rearrangement links TRBV6-5 to TRBJ2-1, with D possibly being TRBD2 (6 bases). Germline-derived CDR1 and CDR2 are MNHEY and SVGAGI. Trimming cost V 2 bases and J 5 bases, with 13 bases left between them. This CDR3 has 15 residues. In DNA form, the CDR3 reads TGTGCCAGCAGTTACCAGACGGGACTGAACAATGAGCAGTTCTTC. This gives the protein CASSYQTGLNNEQFF.

For the CDR3, the DNA is TGTGCCACCACACTAGCGGGGACAGATACGCAGTATTTT. Translation gives CATTLAGTDTQYF. This chain uses TRBV10-3 with TRBJ2-3; 10 bases match TRBD2. The CDR3 is 13 residues long. J gave up 3 bases and V 10 bases, and 4 bases lay outside the gene matches. Germline V gene sequence: CDR1 ENHRY, CDR2 SYGVKD.

The chain couples TRBV18 to TRBJ2-7, with D possibly being TRBD2 (5 bases). Trimming left V 8 bases short and J 2 bases short, with 16 bases between. Germline lookup yields CDR1 KGHSH and CDR2 LQKENI. The CDR3 totals 14 residues. Written as DNA, the CDR3 is TGTGCCAGCGCCCGGGGAGCGCAGACCTACGAGCAGTACTTC. Its protein is CASARGAQTYEQYF.

V usage is TRBV5-1 and J usage is TRBJ1-2; perhaps TRBD1 as D (5 bases). Trimming pared 0 bases from V and 2 bases from J, leaving 11 bases between. Germline assignment: CDR1 SGHRS and CDR2 YFSETQ. This CDR3 contains 15 residues. CDR3 region: CASSLVMSGNYGYTF. The CDR3 bases are TGCGCCAGCAGCTTGGTAATGTCAGGGAACTATGGCTACACCTTC.

Written as DNA, the CDR3 is TGCGCCAGCAGCTTGCTGCGAACCAGGGGGCATGAGCAGTTCTTC. Amino acids: CASSLLRTRGHEQFF. This chain uses TRBV5-1 with TRBJ2-1, with 8 bases matching TRBD1. From germline, CDR1 is SGHRS and CDR2 YFSETQ. The trim removed 1 base at V and 8 bases at J, leaving 8 bases unmatched. This CDR3 has 15 amino acids. Full variable domain (missing parts from reference TRBV5-1 and TRBJ2-1): KAGVTQTPRYLIKTRGQQVTLSCSPISGHRSVSWYQQTPGQGLQFLFEYFSETQRNKGNFPGRFSGRQFSNSRSEMNVSTLELGDSALYLCASSLLRTRGHEQFFGPGTRLTVL.

This chain connects TRBV28 to TRBJ1-2, with D hard to call. Germline CDR1 MDHEN, CDR2 SYDVKM. Trimming cost V 2 bases and J 4 bases, with 8 bases left between them. CDR3 size: 13 residues. CDR3 in DNA: TGTGCCAGCAGTTTAGGGCAGATCTATGGCTACACCTTC. Amino acids: CASSLGQIYGYTF.

DNA for the CDR3: TGCGCCAGCAGCTTGTCGGGGGTCAGGGAGACCCAGTACTTC. Translation: CASSLSGVRETQYF. The chain is built from TRBV5-1 and TRBJ2-5, with D possibly matching TRBD2 (6 bases). CDR1 SGHRS and CDR2 YFSETQ come from the germline V gene. The CDR3 runs 14 residues. The V gene lost 1 base and the J gene lost 5 bases, with 12 bases spanning the gap. The whole variable domain, remainder taken from reference TRBV5-1 and TRBJ2-5, is KAGVTQTPRYLIKTRGQQVTLSCSPISGHRSVSWYQQTPGQGLQFLFEYFSETQRNKGNFPGRFSGRQFSNSRSEMNVSTLELGDSALYLCASSLSGVRETQYFGPGTRLLVL.

V gene TRBV5-8 combines with J gene TRBJ1-5; no clear D gene. CDR3 length equals 13 residues. The V and J ends lost 2 bases and 3 bases respectively, with 6 bases between them. Germline-derived CDR1 and CDR2 are SGHTS and YDEGEE. For the CDR3, the DNA is TGTGCCAGCAGCTTCGCGCTCAATCAGCCCCAGCATTTT. Its protein product is CASSFALNQPQHF.

The DNA for the CDR3 is TGTGCCAGCAGTTTCCCGCAGCGGGGGCATGAGCAGTTCTTC. Its protein is CASSFPQRGHEQFF. The rearrangement links TRBV6-5 to TRBJ2-1; 8 bases agree with TRBD2. After removal of 4 bases from V and 8 bases from J, the junction contained 7 bases not matched to a gene. The germline CDR1 and CDR2 sequences are MNHEY and SVGAGI. The CDR3 totals 14 residues.

The rearrangement joins TRBV10-3 to TRBJ1-1; TRBD1 aligns across 12 bases. Germline values: CDR1 ENHRY, CDR2 SYGVKD. The CDR3 is 15 amino acids. Unmatched junction bases numbered 2, after V lost 6 bases and J lost 0 bases. CDR3 nucleotides: TGTGCCATCAGCGGGACAGGGGGCTTGAACACTGAAGCTTTCTTT. Amino acid sequence: CAISGTGGLNTEAFF.

J is TRBJ2-2 and V is TRBV11-3, with TRBD1 matching 8 bases. Germline values: CDR1 SGHNT, CDR2 YENEEA. This CDR3 contains 18 residues. With 0 bases clipped from V and 9 bases from J, the junction kept 15 bases outside the gene matches. This chain's CDR3 is CASSLDLPAGGLGRELFF. The CDR3 coding sequence is TGTGCCAGCAGCTTAGATCTCCCGGCAGGGGGCTTGGGCCGGGAGCTGTTTTTT.

This rearrangement joins TRBV18 to TRBJ1-3; D unclear. Germline V CDR1 and CDR2: KGHSH, LQKENI. The germline V and J ends were trimmed by 2 bases and 4 bases, with 12 bases remaining between them. The CDR3 loop spans 15 amino acids. This chain's CDR3 is CASSPKSVTGNTIYF. The CDR3 DNA follows: TGTGCCAGCTCACCAAAATCTGTCACAGGAAACACCATATATTTT.

This chain's CDR3 is CASSRTGGQGYEQYF. CDR3 coding DNA: TGTGCCAGCAGCCGTACAGGGGGCCAAGGGTACGAGCAGTACTTC. V and J are TRBV7-6 and TRBJ2-7; TRBD1 agrees at 9 bases. Germline V gives CDR1 SGHVS, CDR2 FNYEAQ. J was trimmed by 4 bases and V by 5 bases; bases with no gene match: 9. The CDR3 length is 15 residues. The complete variable domain, with remaining parts taken from reference TRBV7-6 and TRBJ2-7, reads GAGVSQSPRYKVTKRGQDVALRCDPISGHVSLYWYRQALGQGPEFLTYFNYEAQQDKSGLPNDRFSAERPEGSISTLTIQRTEQRDSAMYRCASSRTGGQGYEQYFGPGTRLTVT.

The CDR3 region is CASRYGTGGGNTEAFF. The CDR3 DNA follows: TGTGCCAGCAGATACGGGACAGGGGGCGGGAACACTGAAGCTTTCTTT. The V gene is TRBV6-5, the J gene TRBJ1-1; 12 nucleotides agree with TRBD1. There are 16 residues in the CDR3. Germline V gene lookup returns CDR1 MNHEY and CDR2 SVGAGI. J gave up 1 base and V 6 bases, and 6 bases lay outside the gene matches.

This chain joins TRBV19 and TRBJ1-2; 7 bases line up with TRBD1. V lost 5 bases to trimming and J lost 0 bases; unmatched junction nucleotides: 15. CDR3 length: 18 residues. Per germline, CDR1 LNHDA and CDR2 SQIVND (reference sequence). CDR3 sequence (DNA): TGTGCCAGTAGTTATGGACTAGCGGACAGGAGAGCTAACTATGGCTACACCTTC. This gives the protein CASSYGLADRRANYGYTF.

The chain links TRBV6-1 to TRBJ2-7, with 9 bases that match TRBD1. Germline trimming cut 9 bases from V and 3 bases from J; bases unmatched to any gene: 6. Germline CDR1 reads MNHNS; CDR2 reads SASEGT. The CDR3 length is 13 residues. CDR3 sequence: CASGTGTYYEQYF. CDR3 sequence (DNA): TGTGCCAGTGGGACAGGGACCTACTACGAGCAGTACTTC.

The chain carries TRBV15 and TRBJ2-1; 9 bases are shared with TRBD2. Germline CDR1 LNHNV, CDR2 YYDKDF (reference sequence). J gave up 1 base and V 5 bases, and 3 bases lay outside the gene matches. This CDR3 has 15 amino acids. The CDR3 is CATSGSGGSYNEQFF. In DNA form, the CDR3 reads TGTGCCACCAGCGGTAGCGGGGGTTCCTACAATGAGCAGTTCTTC.

The genes are TRBV15 and TRBJ1-3; D might be TRBD1 (6 bases). The ends were cut back, 5 bases at V and 1 base at J, with 15 bases in the middle. Germline values: CDR1 LNHNV, CDR2 YYDKDF (reference sequence). The CDR3 runs 16 residues. CDR3 bases: TGTGCCACCAGCCCTCTCGGACAGCCATCTGGAAACACCATATATTTT. The encoded protein is CATSPLGQPSGNTIYF.

The chain joins TRBV15 to TRBJ2-2; the match to TRBD2 covers 7 bases. Unmatched junction bases numbered 4, after V lost 1 base and J lost 5 bases. CDR1 is LNHNV, CDR2 YYDKDF, per germline (reference sequence). The CDR3 runs to 15 residues. CDR3 DNA sequence: TGTGCCACCAGCAGAGGGGAGGGTGTAACCGGGGAGCTGTTTTTT. Translating it yields CATSRGEGVTGELFF.

The V and J genes are TRBV5-1 and TRBJ1-1; D perhaps matches TRBD1 (6 bases). This CDR3 contains 13 residues. V lost 4 bases and J lost 14, with 21 bases in between. CDR1 is SGHRS and CDR2 is YFSETQ in the germline V gene. The CDR3 loop is CASSPSGNRAPFF. In DNA form, the CDR3 reads TGCGCCAGCAGCCCCAGCGGAAACAGGGCACCATTCTTT.